The T cell receptor (beta chain) under discussion was sequenced for a study of T cell responses to AZD1222 COVID-19 vaccine. Profiling relied on immunoSEQ multiplex PCR, and the TCRdb table lists in-frame clones only, not all of them. The table records 200,000 or so clones, around 92% of them present only once. The CDR3 has 12 residues. Trimming stripped 3 bases from V and 4 bases from J, with 6 bases between. Germline loops: CDR1 MNHNS, CDR2 SASEGT. A remark on this clone: The same CDR3 can be traced to other DNA sequences in this sample.

The source of this sequence is an adult in good health. The specimen comprised peripheral blood, sampled on day 0 of AZD1222 vaccination. The V gene is TRBV6-1, the J gene TRBJ1-2; maybe TRBD1 (6 bases). For the CDR3, the DNA is TGTGCCAGCAGTGACAGGGGCTATGGCTACACCTTC. It encodes CASSDRGYGYTF.